This T cell receptor beta chain is drawn from a study of blood T cell repertoires in COVID-19. Trimming removed 8 bases from V and 7 bases from J, with 16 bases in between. CDR1 is SGHRS, CDR2 YFSETQ, per germline. This CDR3 is 13 amino acids long. Using immunoSEQ multiplex PCR, the repertoire was profiled, and TCRdb retains in-frame clones only, with some absent. Among roughly 500,000 clones listed, 85% to 90% were seen once. Seattle researchers signed up patients amid active infection and tracked them longitudinally. Sequencing was performed on peripheral blood. The sequence was collected from a man younger than 30 with COVID-19, enrolled during active disease. The chain has TRBV5-1 and TRBJ2-4; possible D gene TRBD1, 5 bases. The CDR3 coding sequence is TGCGCCAGTTCCCAGGGCCTTGGGAACATTCAGTACTTC. The encoded protein is CASSQGLGNIQYF.